This T cell receptor beta chain was captured in a study of T cells expressing NK-cell markers. Study in general: Repertoire data for TCR beta were derived from sorted T cells (CD3+CD56+NKG2C+, CD3+CD56+NKG2C- and CD3+CD56-NKG2C+). One of the eight sequenced donors was seronegative, whereas the other seven were HCMV-seropositive. General study points: Dominant NKG2C+ clonotypes in over 5 donors made up about 1.0-7.0% of CD8+ T cells.

Germline CDR1 reads MNHNS; CDR2 reads SASEGT. This CDR3 spans 13 amino acids. TCR beta cDNA was generated via 5'RACE template switching incorporating UMIs. For each CDR3 protein, TCRdb gives one entry from its re-call of the 5' RACE reads, without DNA. This specimen shows about 440,000 distinct CDR3 sequences; the ten leading clones hold more than 7%. With regard to this clonotype: As yet, its antigen is unknown.

Material: blood T cells: a sorted CD56 or NKG2C T cell subset, CD4+ or CD8+ T cells, or bulk PBMC T cells (not recorded which). The V gene is TRBV6-1, the J gene TRBJ2-5. This TCR derives from a woman between 18 and 75 years old in good health. This CDR3 reads CASRMGYQETQYF.